This is a list of T cell receptor beta chains from one sample in a study of a mutant IDH1 vaccine in newly diagnosed glioma. TCRdb's table, derived via immunoSEQ multiplex PCR, lists solely in-frame clones and lacks some. The data hold roughly 34,000 clones, with over 60% observed a single time. Here the sequenced sample was peripheral blood mononuclear cells (PBMCs), taken from a glioma patient treated with radiotherapy, temozolomide or both. The receptors shown here come from a man in his fifties with glioma. Some clones in this sample may be carry-over from other donors' samples. Each CDR3 is given with its conserved first and last residue. The order of the fields is J gene, CDR3 length, D gene, V gene, clone size, CDR3 protein, CDR3 DNA. The D gene is left open where the match is weak. Clone sizes are given selectively: once, few, many, or a class where the clone is expanded.

J gene: TRBJ1-2; CDR3 length: 14; D gene: -; V gene: TRBV19; clone size: -; CDR3 protein: CASSPDGGRYGYTF; CDR3 DNA: TGTGCCAGTAGCCCCGATGGGGGGCGGTATGGCTACACCTTC
J gene: TRBJ1-1; CDR3 length: 14; D gene: -; V gene: TRBV5-1; clone size: -; CDR3 protein: CASSFGYVSAEAFF; CDR3 DNA: TGCGCCAGCAGCTTCGGTTACGTGAGCGCTGAAGCTTTCTTT
J gene: TRBJ2-5; CDR3 length: 13; D gene: -; V gene: TRBV7-9; clone size: -; CDR3 protein: CASSFLTAETQYF; CDR3 DNA: TGTGCCAGCAGCTTCTTGACAGCCGAGACCCAGTACTTC
J gene: TRBJ1-5; CDR3 length: 12; D gene: TRBD1; V gene: TRBV6-5; clone size: -; CDR3 protein: CASQGANQPQHF; CDR3 DNA: TGTGCCAGTCAGGGGGCCAATCAGCCCCAGCATTTT
J gene: TRBJ1-4; CDR3 length: 15; D gene: -; V gene: TRBV5-6; clone size: -; CDR3 protein: CASSLAQATNEKLFF; CDR3 DNA: TGTGCCAGCAGCTTGGCACAGGCAACTAATGAAAAACTGTTTTTT
J gene: TRBJ1-2; CDR3 length: 14; D gene: -; V gene: TRBV28; clone size: few; CDR3 protein: CASTPSPGFYGYTF; CDR3 DNA: TGTGCCAGCACCCCCTCCCCAGGATTCTATGGCTACACCTTC
J gene: TRBJ1-5; CDR3 length: 14; D gene: -; V gene: TRBV6-5; clone size: few; CDR3 protein: CASSYNSRNQPQHF; CDR3 DNA: TGTGCCAGCAGTTACAACAGCCGCAATCAGCCCCAGCATTTT
J gene: TRBJ1-1; CDR3 length: 15; D gene: -; V gene: TRBV7-2; clone size: few; CDR3 protein: CASSLVHGVGTEAFF; CDR3 DNA: TGTGCCAGCAGCTTAGTTCATGGTGTGGGAACTGAAGCTTTCTTT
J gene: TRBJ2-3; CDR3 length: 15; D gene: TRBD2; V gene: TRBV11-2; clone size: -; CDR3 protein: CASSFSAGAGDTQYF; CDR3 DNA: TGTGCCAGCAGCTTCTCGGCGGGAGCGGGAGATACGCAGTATTTT
J gene: TRBJ1-5; CDR3 length: 17; D gene: TRBD1; V gene: TRBV15; clone size: -; CDR3 protein: CATSRGGQGLSNQPQHF; CDR3 DNA: TGTGCCACCAGCAGAGGAGGACAGGGGTTGAGCAATCAGCCCCAGCATTTT
J gene: TRBJ2-7; CDR3 length: 13; D gene: TRBD2; V gene: TRBV5-1; clone size: -; CDR3 protein: CASSWGGTYEQYF; CDR3 DNA: TGCGCCAGCAGCTGGGGGGGGACCTACGAGCAGTACTTC
J gene: TRBJ2-5; CDR3 length: 13; D gene: -; V gene: TRBV7-9; clone size: -; CDR3 protein: CASSPGGAETQYF; CDR3 DNA: TGTGCCAGCAGCCCAGGGGGGGCCGAGACCCAGTACTTC
J gene: TRBJ1-4; CDR3 length: 15; D gene: -; V gene: TRBV9; clone size: few; CDR3 protein: CASSADIATNEKLFF; CDR3 DNA: TGTGCCAGCAGCGCGGACATTGCAACTAATGAAAAACTGTTTTTT
J gene: TRBJ2-1; CDR3 length: 13; D gene: -; V gene: TRBV7-2; clone size: -; CDR3 protein: CASRRTGTNEQFF; CDR3 DNA: TGTGCCAGCAGACGGACTGGAACCAATGAGCAGTTCTTC
J gene: TRBJ1-2; CDR3 length: 12; D gene: -; V gene: TRBV19; clone size: -; CDR3 protein: CASLRADYGYTF; CDR3 DNA: TGTGCCAGCCTCAGGGCCGACTATGGCTACACCTTC
J gene: TRBJ1-3; CDR3 length: 16; D gene: -; V gene: TRBV18; clone size: -; CDR3 protein: CASSPRGRHSGNTIYF; CDR3 DNA: TGTGCCAGCTCACCGAGGGGCAGACACTCTGGAAACACCATATATTTT
J gene: TRBJ1-2; CDR3 length: 15; D gene: -; V gene: TRBV4-1; clone size: -; CDR3 protein: CASSQVTGYSYGYTF; CDR3 DNA: TGCGCCAGCAGCCAGGTAACAGGGTACAGCTATGGCTACACCTTC
J gene: TRBJ2-3; CDR3 length: 14; D gene: -; V gene: TRBV4-3; clone size: -; CDR3 protein: CASSQQDNTDTQYF; CDR3 DNA: TGCGCCAGCAGCCAACAGGACAACACAGATACGCAGTATTTT
J gene: TRBJ2-4; CDR3 length: 15; D gene: TRBD2; V gene: TRBV18; clone size: -; CDR3 protein: CASSAGAGEKNIQYF; CDR3 DNA: TGTGCCAGCTCCGCCGGAGCGGGAGAAAAAAACATTCAGTACTTC
J gene: TRBJ2-7; CDR3 length: 13; D gene: -; V gene: TRBV6-6; clone size: -; CDR3 protein: CASRPPNSYEQYF; CDR3 DNA: TGTGCCAGTCGACCGCCGAACTCCTACGAGCAGTACTTC
J gene: TRBJ2-3; CDR3 length: 13; D gene: -; V gene: TRBV29-1; clone size: -; CDR3 protein: CSVDYEVTDTQYF; CDR3 DNA: TGCAGCGTTGACTACGAAGTCACAGATACGCAGTATTTT
J gene: TRBJ2-7; CDR3 length: 13; D gene: -; V gene: TRBV18; clone size: -; CDR3 protein: CASSLTDDYEQYF; CDR3 DNA: TGTGCCAGCTCACTCACAGACGACTACGAGCAGTACTTC
J gene: TRBJ1-2; CDR3 length: 14; D gene: -; V gene: TRBV7-9; clone size: -; CDR3 protein: CASSLEGGYYGYTF; CDR3 DNA: TGTGCCAGCAGCTTAGAAGGAGGGTACTATGGCTACACCTTC
J gene: TRBJ1-4; CDR3 length: 15; D gene: -; V gene: TRBV4-1; clone size: -; CDR3 protein: CASSQDSGFNEKLFF; CDR3 DNA: TGCGCCAGCAGCCAAGATTCGGGCTTTAATGAAAAACTGTTTTTT
J gene: TRBJ1-6; CDR3 length: 15; D gene: -; V gene: TRBV5-1; clone size: -; CDR3 protein: CASSGWTADYSPLHF; CDR3 DNA: TGCGCCAGCAGCGGCTGGACGGCAGATTATTCACCCCTCCACTTT
J gene: TRBJ2-5; CDR3 length: 13; D gene: -; V gene: TRBV27; clone size: -; CDR3 protein: CASKGHSKETQYF; CDR3 DNA: TGTGCCAGCAAGGGACATAGTAAGGAGACCCAGTACTTC
J gene: TRBJ2-3; CDR3 length: 17; D gene: TRBD1; V gene: TRBV5-1; clone size: -; CDR3 protein: CASSLGPGTGGTDTQYF; CDR3 DNA: TGCGCCAGCAGCTTGGGTCCCGGGACAGGGGGAACAGATACGCAGTATTTT
J gene: TRBJ2-1; CDR3 length: 15; D gene: -; V gene: TRBV9; clone size: -; CDR3 protein: CASSDRDGRGNEQFF; CDR3 DNA: TGTGCCAGCAGCGACCGGGACGGGAGAGGGAATGAGCAGTTCTTC
J gene: TRBJ1-1; CDR3 length: 12; D gene: -; V gene: TRBV6-5; clone size: -; CDR3 protein: CASFRGNTEAFF; CDR3 DNA: TGTGCCAGCTTTAGAGGAAACACTGAAGCTTTCTTT